The following is a T cell receptor beta chain sequence with its context. Trimming took 0 bases from V and 3 from J; bases not matched to a gene: 5. The V gene's germline CDR1 is LGHDT and CDR2 YNNKEL (reference sequence). The CDR3 length is 16 residues. The source of the sample is a study of blood T cells in healthy people across ages. Next came a second PCR, run for about 6 to 12 cycles, which used a sample-barcoded 5' primer along with a J-beta primer mix. MiXCR, run by TCRdb on the 5' RACE reads, gives a single entry per CDR3 protein. The table includes approximately 940,000 distinct CDR3 sequences, 40% to 60% detected once.

This TCR came from a man aged 30-40 years in good health. V and J are TRBV3-1 and TRBJ1-5, with 7 bases fitting TRBD1. Sequences were obtained from blood. The DNA of the CDR3 is TGTGCCAGCAGCCAAGAACCGGGACAGCCCAATCAGCCCCAGCATTTT. Amino acids: CASSQEPGQPNQPQHF.